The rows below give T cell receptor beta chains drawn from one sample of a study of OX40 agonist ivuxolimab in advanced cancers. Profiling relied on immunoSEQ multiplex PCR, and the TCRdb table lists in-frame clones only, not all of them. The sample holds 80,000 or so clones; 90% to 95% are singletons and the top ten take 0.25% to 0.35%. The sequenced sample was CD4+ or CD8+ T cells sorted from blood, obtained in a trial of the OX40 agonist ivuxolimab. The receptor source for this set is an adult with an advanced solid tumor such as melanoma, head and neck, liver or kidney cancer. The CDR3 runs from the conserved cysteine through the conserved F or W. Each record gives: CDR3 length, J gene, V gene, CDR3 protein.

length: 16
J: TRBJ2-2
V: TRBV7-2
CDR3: CASSLLGQTDTGELFF

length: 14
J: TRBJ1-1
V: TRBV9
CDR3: CASSPQGAGTEAFF

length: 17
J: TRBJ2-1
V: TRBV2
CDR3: CASRRRTEWSLYNEQFF

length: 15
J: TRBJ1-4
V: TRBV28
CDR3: CASSPRGSTNEKLFF

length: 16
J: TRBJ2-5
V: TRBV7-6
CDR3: CASSSRMTGPQETQYF

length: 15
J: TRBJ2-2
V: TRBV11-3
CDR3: CASSRQGTNTGELFF

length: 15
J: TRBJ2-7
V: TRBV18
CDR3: CASSPPSVRFDEQYF

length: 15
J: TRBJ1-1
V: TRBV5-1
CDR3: CASTEDRALGTEAFF

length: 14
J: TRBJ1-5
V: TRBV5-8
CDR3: CASSLRLLNQPQHF

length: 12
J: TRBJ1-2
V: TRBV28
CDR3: CASSPQGHGYTF

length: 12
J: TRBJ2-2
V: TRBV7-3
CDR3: CASSSRTGELFF

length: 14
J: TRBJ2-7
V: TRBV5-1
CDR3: CASSLALAGDEQYF

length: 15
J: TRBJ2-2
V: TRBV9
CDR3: CASSPRTGAPGELFF

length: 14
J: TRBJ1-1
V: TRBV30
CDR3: CAWSVSGVNTEAFF

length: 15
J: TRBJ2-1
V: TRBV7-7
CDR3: CASSLGEGSYNEQFF

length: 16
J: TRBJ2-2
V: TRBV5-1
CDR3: CASSSSGTLITGELFF

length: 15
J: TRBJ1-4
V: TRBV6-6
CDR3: CASRTRQGISEKLFF

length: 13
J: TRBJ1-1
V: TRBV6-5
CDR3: CASRTPSTTDAFF

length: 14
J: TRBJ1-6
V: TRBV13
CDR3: CASSISRGFSPLHF

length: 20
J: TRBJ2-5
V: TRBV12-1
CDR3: CASSFGVWTSGRRGQETQYF

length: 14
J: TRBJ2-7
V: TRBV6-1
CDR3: CASNIAGQSYEQYF

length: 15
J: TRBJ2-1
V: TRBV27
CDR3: CASSPRLAGSGEQFF

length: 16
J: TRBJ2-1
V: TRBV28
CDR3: CASSPLGQGLYNEQFF

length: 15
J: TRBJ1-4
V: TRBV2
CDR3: CASARRQGADEKLFF

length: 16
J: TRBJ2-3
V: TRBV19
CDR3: CASSSGLYLGTDTQYF

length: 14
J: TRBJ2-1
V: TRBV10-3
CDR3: CAISVGGSKNEQFF

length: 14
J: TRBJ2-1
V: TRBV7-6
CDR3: CASSLAGRYNEQFF

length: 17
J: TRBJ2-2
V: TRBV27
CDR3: CASSSHGQGANTGELFF

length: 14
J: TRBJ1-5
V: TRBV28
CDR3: CASSPRQGNQPQHF

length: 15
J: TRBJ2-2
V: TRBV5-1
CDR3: CASSLAAGGVGELFF

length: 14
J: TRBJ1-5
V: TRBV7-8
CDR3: CASSLVGGGQPQHF

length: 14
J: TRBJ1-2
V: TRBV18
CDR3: CASSPPSRGDGYTF

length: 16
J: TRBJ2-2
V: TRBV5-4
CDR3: CASSYSSGGNTGELFF

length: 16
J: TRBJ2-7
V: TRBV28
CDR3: CASSLRTSGSVYEQYF

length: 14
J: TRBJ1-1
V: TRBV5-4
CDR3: CASSLSGAGTEAFF

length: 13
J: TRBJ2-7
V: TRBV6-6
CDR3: CASSYGPQREQYF

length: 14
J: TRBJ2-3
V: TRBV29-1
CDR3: CSVTGTGDTDTQYF

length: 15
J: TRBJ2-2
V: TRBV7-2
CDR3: CASSLKTRGTGELFF

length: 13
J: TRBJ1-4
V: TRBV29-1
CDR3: CSVEGQGSEKLFF

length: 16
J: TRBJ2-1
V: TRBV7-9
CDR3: CASSQGTQGALSKQFF

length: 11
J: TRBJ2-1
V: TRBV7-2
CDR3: CASSLGPEQFF

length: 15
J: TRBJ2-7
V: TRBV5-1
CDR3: CASSVWTGIRGEQYF

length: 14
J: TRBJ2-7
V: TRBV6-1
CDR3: CASRFSGYSYEQYF

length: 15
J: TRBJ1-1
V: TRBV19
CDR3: CASSILGKPNTEAFF

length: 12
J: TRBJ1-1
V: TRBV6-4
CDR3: CASSDSLGEAFF

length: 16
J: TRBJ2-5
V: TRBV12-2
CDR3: CAPVAPLAGIQETQYF

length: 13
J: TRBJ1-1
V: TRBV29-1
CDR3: CSVVSPLNTEAFF

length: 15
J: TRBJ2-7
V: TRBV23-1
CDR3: CASSQSRDGSYEQYF

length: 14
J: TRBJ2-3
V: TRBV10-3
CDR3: CASRGSGSADTQYF

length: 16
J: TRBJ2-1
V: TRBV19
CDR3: CASSVLRTSGSDEQFF

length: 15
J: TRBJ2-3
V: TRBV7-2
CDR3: CASSLDSGKLDTQYF

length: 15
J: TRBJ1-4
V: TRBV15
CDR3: CATSRDGGQNEKLFF

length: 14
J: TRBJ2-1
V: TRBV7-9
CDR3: CASSLTSGSTEQFF

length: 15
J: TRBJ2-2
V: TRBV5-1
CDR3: CASSPARGNTGELFF

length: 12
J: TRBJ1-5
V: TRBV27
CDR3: CASNTGGQPQHF

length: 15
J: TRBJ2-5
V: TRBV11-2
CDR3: CASTPIGGNGETQYF

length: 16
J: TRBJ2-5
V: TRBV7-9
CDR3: CASSALDRVLVETQYF

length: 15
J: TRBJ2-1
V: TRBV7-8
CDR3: CASSLGAGGLNEQFF

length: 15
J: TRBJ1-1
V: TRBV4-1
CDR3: CASSQEGDDGRGAFF